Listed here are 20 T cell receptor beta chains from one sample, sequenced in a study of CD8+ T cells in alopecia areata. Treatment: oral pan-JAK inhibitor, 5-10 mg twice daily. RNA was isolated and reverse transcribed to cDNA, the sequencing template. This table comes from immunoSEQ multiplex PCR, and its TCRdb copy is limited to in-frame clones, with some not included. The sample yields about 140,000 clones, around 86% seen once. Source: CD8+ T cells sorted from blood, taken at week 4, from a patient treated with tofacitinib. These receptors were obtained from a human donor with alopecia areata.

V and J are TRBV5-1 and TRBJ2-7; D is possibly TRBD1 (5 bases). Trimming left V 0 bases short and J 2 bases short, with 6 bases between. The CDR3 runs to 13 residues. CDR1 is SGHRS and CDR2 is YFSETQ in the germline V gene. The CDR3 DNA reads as TGCGCCAGCAGCTTGGGGACACCCTACGAGCAGTACTTC. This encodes CASSLGTPYEQYF.

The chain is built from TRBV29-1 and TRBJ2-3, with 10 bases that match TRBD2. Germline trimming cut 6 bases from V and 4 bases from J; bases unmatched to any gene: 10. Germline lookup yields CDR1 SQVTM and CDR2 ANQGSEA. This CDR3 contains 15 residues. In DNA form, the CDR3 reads TGCAGCGTGGACCTGAGCGGGAGGGCCTCAGATACGCAGTATTTT. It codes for CSVDLSGRASDTQYF.

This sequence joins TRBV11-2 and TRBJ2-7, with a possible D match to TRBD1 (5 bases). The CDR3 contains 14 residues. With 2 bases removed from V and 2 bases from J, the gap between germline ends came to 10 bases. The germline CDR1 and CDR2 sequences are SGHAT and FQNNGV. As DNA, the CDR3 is TGTGCCAGCAGCTTATCTGACAGTCCCTACGAGCAGTACTTC. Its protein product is CASSLSDSPYEQYF.

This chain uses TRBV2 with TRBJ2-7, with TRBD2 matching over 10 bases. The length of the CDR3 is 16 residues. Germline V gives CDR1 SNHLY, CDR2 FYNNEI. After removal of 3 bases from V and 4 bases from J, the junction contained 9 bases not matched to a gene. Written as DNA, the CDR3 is TGTGCCAGCAGTGAGCGGCTAGCGGGAGTCGAGTACGAGCAGTACTTC. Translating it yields CASSERLAGVEYEQYF.

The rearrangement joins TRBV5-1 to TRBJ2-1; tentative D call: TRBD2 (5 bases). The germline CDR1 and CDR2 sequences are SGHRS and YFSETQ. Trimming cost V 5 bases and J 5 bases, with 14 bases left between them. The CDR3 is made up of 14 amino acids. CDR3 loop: CASSDGGSHNEQFF. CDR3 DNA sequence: TGCGCCAGCAGTGATGGTGGGAGCCACAATGAGCAGTTCTTC.

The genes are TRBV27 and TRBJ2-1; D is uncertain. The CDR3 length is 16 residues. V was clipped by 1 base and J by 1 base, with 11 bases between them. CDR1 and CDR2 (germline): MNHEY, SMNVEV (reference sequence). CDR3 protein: CASSLFTSPSYNEQFF. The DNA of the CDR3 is TGTGCCAGCAGTTTATTTACTTCTCCTTCCTACAATGAGCAGTTCTTC.

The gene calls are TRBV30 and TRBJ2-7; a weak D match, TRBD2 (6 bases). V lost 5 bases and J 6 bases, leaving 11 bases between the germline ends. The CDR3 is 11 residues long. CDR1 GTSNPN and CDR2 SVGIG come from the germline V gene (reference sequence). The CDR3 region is CAWGQEGEQYF. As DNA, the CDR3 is TGTGCCTGGGGGCAGGAGGGCGAGCAGTACTTC.

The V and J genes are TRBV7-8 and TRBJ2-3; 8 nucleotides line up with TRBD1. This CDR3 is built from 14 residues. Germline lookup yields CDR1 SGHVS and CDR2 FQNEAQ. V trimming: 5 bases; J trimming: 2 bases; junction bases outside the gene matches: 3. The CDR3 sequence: CASSQGQATDTQYF. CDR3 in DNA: TGTGCCAGCAGCCAGGGACAGGCCACAGATACGCAGTATTTT.

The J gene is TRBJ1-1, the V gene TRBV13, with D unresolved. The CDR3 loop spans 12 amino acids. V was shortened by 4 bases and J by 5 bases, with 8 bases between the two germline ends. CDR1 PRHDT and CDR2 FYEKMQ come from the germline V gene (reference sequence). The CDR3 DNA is TGTGCCAGCAGCTCGACCGGGACTGAAGCTTTCTTT. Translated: CASSSTGTEAFF.

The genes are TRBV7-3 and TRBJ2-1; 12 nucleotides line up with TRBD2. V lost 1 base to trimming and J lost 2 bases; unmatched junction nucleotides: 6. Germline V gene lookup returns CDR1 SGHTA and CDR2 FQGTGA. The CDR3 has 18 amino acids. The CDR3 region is CASSLIGTSGGTYNEQFF. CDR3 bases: TGTGCCAGCAGCTTAATAGGTACTAGCGGGGGGACCTACAATGAGCAGTTCTTC.

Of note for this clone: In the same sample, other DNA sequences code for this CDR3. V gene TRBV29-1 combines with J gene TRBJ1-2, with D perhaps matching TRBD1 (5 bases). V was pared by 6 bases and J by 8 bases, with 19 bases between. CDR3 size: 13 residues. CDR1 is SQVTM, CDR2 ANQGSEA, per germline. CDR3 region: CSVDLGQGQGYTF. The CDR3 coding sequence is TGCAGCGTCGACCTCGGACAAGGGCAGGGCTACACCTTC.

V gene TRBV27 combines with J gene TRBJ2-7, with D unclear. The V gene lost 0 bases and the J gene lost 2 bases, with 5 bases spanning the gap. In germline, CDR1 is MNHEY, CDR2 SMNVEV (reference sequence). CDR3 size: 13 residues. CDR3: CASSLSSTYEQYF. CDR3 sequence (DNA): TGTGCCAGCAGTTTATCGAGCACCTACGAGCAGTACTTC.

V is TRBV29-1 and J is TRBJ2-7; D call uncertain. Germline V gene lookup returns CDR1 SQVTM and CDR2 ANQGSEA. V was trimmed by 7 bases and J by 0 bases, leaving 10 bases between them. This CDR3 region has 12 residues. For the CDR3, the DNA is TGCAGCGCCGGTCAGAGCTCCTACGAGCAGTACTTC. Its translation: CSAGQSSYEQYF.

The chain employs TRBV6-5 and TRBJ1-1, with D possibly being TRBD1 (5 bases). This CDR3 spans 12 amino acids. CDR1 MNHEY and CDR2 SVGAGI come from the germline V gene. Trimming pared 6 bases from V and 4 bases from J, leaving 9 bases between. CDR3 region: CASRDIGTEAFF. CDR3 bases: TGTGCCAGCAGGGACATAGGCACTGAAGCTTTCTTT.

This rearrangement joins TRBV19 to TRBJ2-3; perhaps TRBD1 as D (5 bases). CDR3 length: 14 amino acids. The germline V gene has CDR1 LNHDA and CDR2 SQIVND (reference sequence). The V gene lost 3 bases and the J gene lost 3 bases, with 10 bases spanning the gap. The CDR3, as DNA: TGTGCCAGTAGTATCGGTCAGGGAACAGATACGCAGTATTTT. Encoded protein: CASSIGQGTDTQYF.

CDR3 residues: CASSAGLAGSSYEQYF. As DNA, the CDR3 is TGTGCCAGCAGTGCGGGACTAGCGGGCTCTTCCTACGAGCAGTACTTC. The rearrangement joins TRBV2 to TRBJ2-7, with 12 bases lining up with TRBD2. Germline V CDR1 and CDR2: SNHLY, FYNNEI. V was pared by 4 bases and J by 1 base, with 5 bases of the junction left unmatched. This CDR3 is 16 amino acids long.

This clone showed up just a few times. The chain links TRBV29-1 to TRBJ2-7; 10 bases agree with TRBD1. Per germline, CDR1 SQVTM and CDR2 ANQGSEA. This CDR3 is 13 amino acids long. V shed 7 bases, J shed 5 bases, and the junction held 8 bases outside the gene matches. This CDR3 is CSATDRGQNEQYF. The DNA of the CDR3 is TGCAGCGCCACTGACAGGGGGCAAAACGAGCAGTACTTC.

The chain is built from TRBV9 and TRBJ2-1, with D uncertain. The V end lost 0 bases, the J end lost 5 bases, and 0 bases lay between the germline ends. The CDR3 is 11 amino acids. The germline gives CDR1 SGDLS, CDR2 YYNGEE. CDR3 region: CASSVDNEQFF. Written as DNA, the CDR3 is TGTGCCAGCAGCGTAGACAATGAGCAGTTCTTC.

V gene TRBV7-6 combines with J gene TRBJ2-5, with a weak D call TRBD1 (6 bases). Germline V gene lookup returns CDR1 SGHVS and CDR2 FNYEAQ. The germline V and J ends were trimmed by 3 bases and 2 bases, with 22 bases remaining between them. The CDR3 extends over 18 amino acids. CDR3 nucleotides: TGTGCCAGCAGCTTTCCCGCCAACCGGGACATAGAACAAGAGACCCAGTACTTC. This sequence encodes CASSFPANRDIEQETQYF.

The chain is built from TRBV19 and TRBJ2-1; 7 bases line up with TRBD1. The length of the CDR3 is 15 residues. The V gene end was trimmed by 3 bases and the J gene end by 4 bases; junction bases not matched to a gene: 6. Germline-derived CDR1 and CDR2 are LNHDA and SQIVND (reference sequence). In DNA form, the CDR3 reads TGTGCCAGTAGTATCGACAGGGAAGGGTACAATGAGCAGTTCTTC. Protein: CASSIDREGYNEQFF.